This section outlines one TCR beta chain sequence together with its context. Its cognate antigen is unknown. The sample belongs to a study of molecular identifiers for immune sequencing clone quantification. Study-level points and caveats: Clones carrying above 20 RNA copies accounted for over 99% of effector molecules, under 1% in naive cells. The sizes of highly expanded clones could be underestimated when identical TCR molecules share a barcode.

Bulk TCR libraries used previously described methods and listed TCR primers. TCRdb fed the PCR reads into MiXCR, producing one record per CDR3 protein. The data show hundreds of thousands of distinct CDR3 sequences, 25% seen once. V was trimmed by 3 bases and J by 5 bases, leaving 7 bases between them. CDR1 is MGHDK, CDR2 SYGVNS, per germline. This CDR3 spans 13 amino acids. As CD8+CD4-CCR7+CD45RA+ cells, naive CD8 T cells were sorted. The sequencing input was naive CD8+ T cells from blood, with Jurkat cell RNA spiked in. Subset given: FACS-sorted CD8+CD4-CCR7+CD45RA+ naive T cells. The receptor's source is a human donor in good health. Some libraries in this study had Jurkat cell RNA spiked in. The chain is built from TRBV25-1 and TRBJ2-2; D is undetermined. The DNA for the CDR3 is TGTGCCAGCAGTGATGTGGGGACCGGGGAGCTGTTTTTT. Translating it yields CASSDVGTGELFF.